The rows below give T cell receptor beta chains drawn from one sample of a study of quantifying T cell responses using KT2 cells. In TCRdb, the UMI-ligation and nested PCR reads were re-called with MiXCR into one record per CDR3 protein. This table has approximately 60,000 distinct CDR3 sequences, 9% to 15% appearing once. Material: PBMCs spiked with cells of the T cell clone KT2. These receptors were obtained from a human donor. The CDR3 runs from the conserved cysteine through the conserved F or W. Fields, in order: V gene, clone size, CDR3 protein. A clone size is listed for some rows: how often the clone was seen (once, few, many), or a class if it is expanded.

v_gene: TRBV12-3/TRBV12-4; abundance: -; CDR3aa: CASSLYPGAYEQYF
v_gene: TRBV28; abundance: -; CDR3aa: CASSLPERRQPEAFF
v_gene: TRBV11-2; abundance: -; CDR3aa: CASSSPGQIYNEQFF
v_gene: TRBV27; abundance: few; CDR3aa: CASWGGPRAWNTEAFF
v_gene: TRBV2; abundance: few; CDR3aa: CASRDRAGDTEAFF
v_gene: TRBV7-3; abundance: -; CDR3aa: CASSLYGQGYEQYF
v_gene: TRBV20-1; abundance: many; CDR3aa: CSALLATEQYF
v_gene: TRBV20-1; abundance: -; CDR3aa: CSARGLAGGATLTDTQYF
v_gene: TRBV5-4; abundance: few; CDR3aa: CASGGHLNTEAFF
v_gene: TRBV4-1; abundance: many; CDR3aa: CASSQGPSGARNSPLHF
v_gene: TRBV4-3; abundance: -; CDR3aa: CASRGGTNEQFF
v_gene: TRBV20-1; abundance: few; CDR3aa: CSAMSSYEQYF
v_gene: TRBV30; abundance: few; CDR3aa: CAWSVLGNTEAFF
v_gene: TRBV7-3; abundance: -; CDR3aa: CASSTRTGECNQPQHF
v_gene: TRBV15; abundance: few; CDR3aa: CATSRGGTVSYEQYF
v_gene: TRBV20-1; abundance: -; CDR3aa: CSARDRTSVSQFF
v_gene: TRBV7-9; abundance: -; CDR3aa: CASRTGTAYSPLHF
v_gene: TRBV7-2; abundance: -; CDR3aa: CASSLVLGRNEQFF
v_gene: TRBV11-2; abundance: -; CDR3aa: CASSFRDSVISPLHF
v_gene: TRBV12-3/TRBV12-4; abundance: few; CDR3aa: CASSLRGEKLFF
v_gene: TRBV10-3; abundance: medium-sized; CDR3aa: CAISESRGDEQYF
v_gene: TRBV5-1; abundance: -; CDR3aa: CASSWTGPQETQYF
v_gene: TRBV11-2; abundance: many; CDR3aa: CASSLRLGTEAFF
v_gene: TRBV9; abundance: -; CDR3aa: CASSVGGGNEQFF
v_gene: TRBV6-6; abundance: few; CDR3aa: CASSYSWTGGGEKLFF
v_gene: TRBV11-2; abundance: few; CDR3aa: CASSSTPGHLNTGELFF
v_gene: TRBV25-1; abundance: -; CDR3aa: CASRRAYNSPLHF
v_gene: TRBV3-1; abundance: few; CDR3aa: CASSQDPAGATADTQYF
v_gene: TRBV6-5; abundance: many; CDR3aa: CASSYRAGSHYGYTF
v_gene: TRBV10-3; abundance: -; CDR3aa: CAISERGATNEKLFF
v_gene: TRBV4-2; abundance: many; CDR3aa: CASSQEMGTGTDTQYF
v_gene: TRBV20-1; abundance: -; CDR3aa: CSARGYNGLAGYEQYF
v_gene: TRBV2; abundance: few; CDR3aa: CASSHPTSGFGWTQYF
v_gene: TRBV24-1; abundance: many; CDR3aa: CATSLQNQETQYF
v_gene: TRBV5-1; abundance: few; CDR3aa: CASSIGQPQINSPLHF
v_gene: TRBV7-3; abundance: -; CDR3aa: CASSLGGGGTDTQYF
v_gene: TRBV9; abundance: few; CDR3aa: CASSEGGIGEQFF
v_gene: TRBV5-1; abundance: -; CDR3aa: CASSSGVAGETQYF
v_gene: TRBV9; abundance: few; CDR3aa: CASGSGNEQFF
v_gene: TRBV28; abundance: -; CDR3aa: CASSPAAQWEETQYF
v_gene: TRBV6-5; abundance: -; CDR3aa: CASSVDSNYGYTF
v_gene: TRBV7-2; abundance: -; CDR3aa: CASSPRGGGGAYSPLHF
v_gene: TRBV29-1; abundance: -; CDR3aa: CSTAEGLGNQPQHF
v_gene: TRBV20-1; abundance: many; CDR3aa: CSANAAVASGQFF